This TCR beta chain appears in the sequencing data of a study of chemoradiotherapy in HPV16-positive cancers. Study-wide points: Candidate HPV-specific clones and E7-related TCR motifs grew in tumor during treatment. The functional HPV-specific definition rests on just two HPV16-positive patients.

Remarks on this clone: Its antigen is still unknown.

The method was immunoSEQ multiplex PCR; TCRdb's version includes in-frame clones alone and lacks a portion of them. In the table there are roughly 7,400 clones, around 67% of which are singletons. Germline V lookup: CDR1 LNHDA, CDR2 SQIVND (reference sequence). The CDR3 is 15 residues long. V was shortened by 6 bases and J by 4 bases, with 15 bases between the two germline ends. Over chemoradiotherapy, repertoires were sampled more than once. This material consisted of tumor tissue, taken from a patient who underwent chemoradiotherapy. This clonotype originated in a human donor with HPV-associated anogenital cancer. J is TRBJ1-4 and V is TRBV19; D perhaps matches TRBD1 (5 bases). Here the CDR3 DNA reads TGTGCCAGTAGAGGTCGGAGACAGCTTAATGAAAAACTGTTTTTT. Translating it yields CASRGRRQLNEKLFF.